This TCR beta chain was sequenced in a study of OX40 agonist ivuxolimab in advanced cancers. Study background: Males comprised about 84% of the group, whose mean age was roughly 64 years (range roughly 20 to 85). General study results and limits: A proportion of nonresponders additionally exhibited low normalized T-cell clonal expansion. No determination was made of the antigen specificity of the expanded peripheral T cells.

The method was immunoSEQ multiplex PCR; TCRdb's version includes in-frame clones alone and lacks a portion of them. The table shows 9,000 to 13,000 clones, with about 84% occurring only once. About this clone: Antigen: not known.

The CDR3 consists of 15 residues. Per germline, CDR1 SEHNR and CDR2 FQNEAQ (reference sequence). Trimming took 4 bases from V and 0 from J, leaving 12 bases between them. This TCR derives from an adult with an advanced solid tumor such as melanoma, head and neck, liver or kidney cancer. The J gene is TRBJ1-1, the V gene TRBV7-9, with unresolved D. Sequenced material: CD4+ or CD8+ T cells sorted from blood, taken in a trial of the OX40 agonist ivuxolimab. CDR3 coding DNA: TGTGCCAGCAGCTCCCCGGCGGACGTGAACACTGAAGCTTTCTTT. Its protein product is CASSSPADVNTEAFF.